The 4 T cell receptor beta chains given below trace back to one sample, sequenced in a study of control samples from healthy donors and cancer patients (TCRdb year 2020). Libraries were constructed by the immunoSEQ multiplex PCR assay. TCRdb retrieved this table from immuneACCESS and kept in-frame rearrangements only. Not all clones are present; in checked studies, unresolved V genes account for under half, and no reason is known for the remainder. Recorded for this sample are roughly 99,000 clones; roughly four fifths of them occurred a single time. The ten largest clonotypes hold roughly 2% of the sample. The specimen was blood. The receptors here all came from a man aged 60 to 75 in good health.

The chain couples TRBV5-1 to TRBJ2-7; D gene unclear. V was trimmed by 3 bases and J by 0 bases, leaving 13 bases between them. There are 15 residues in the CDR3. In germline, CDR1 is SGHRS, CDR2 YFSETQ. The CDR3 region is CASSYSGESSYEQYF. For the CDR3, the DNA is TGCGCCAGCAGCTACTCCGGAGAGAGCTCCTACGAGCAGTACTTC. The entire variable domain, with the rest obtained from reference TRBV5-1 and TRBJ2-7, is as follows: KAGVTQTPRYLIKTRGQQVTLSCSPISGHRSVSWYQQTPGQGLQFLFEYFSETQRNKGNFPGRFSGRQFSNSRSEMNVSTLELGDSALYLCASSYSGESSYEQYFGPGTRLTVT.

The chain recombines TRBV15 with TRBJ2-7, with D perhaps TRBD1 (6 bases). The germline V gene has CDR1 LNHNV and CDR2 YYDKDF (reference sequence). This CDR3 spans 14 amino acids. V dropped 1 base and J dropped 3 bases, with 10 bases sitting between them. The CDR3 here is CATSRAGQSYEQYF. The CDR3 region has the DNA TGTGCCACCAGCAGAGCCGGACAGAGCTACGAGCAGTACTTC. The full variable domain, rest sourced from reference TRBV15 and TRBJ2-7, is DAMVIQNPRYQVTQFGKPVTLSCSQTLNHNVMYWYQQKSSQAPKLLFHYYDKDFNNEADTPDNFQSRRPNTSFCFLDIRSPGLGDTAMYLCATSRAGQSYEQYFGPGTRLTVT.

DNA of the CDR3: TGTGCCAGCAGCGCGATGGAAGGCAGGGAGACCCAGTACTTC. As protein: CASSAMEGRETQYF. The chain joins TRBV9 to TRBJ2-5; D call uncertain. Deletions cut 3 bases from V and 5 bases from J, with 14 bases between. Per germline, CDR1 SGDLS and CDR2 YYNGEE. The CDR3 has 14 amino acids.

This chain joins TRBV9 and TRBJ2-1, with 9 bases identical to TRBD1. From germline, CDR1 is SGDLS and CDR2 YYNGEE. The CDR3 runs to 16 residues. V was pared by 4 bases and J by 1 base, with 6 bases of the junction left unmatched. CDR3 protein: CASSPRDRASYNEQFF. As DNA, the CDR3 is TGTGCCAGCAGCCCCCGGGACAGGGCATCCTACAATGAGCAGTTCTTC.